A single T cell receptor (beta chain) is shown here with its context. Its antigen is as yet unknown. This sample was included in a study of Ad26.COV2.S vaccination and SARS-CoV-2 variants. General study points: Higher spike-specific TCR breadth was found in vaccine recipients than in placebo recipients. Analyses of TCR breadth and depth may have underestimated total T cell responses.

The CDR3 is made up of 13 amino acids. V lost 6 bases and J lost 3, with 11 bases in between. Profiled with immunoSEQ multiplex PCR; TCRdb holds only in-frame clones, not every one. The sample lists approximately 250,000 clones; 87% were seen once. Treatment of the sample: about 20 received Ad26.COV2.S at low or high dose, single or two shots; about 5 received placebo; per-sample allocation not given. Each sample was drawn 63 days after the first injection (of vaccine or placebo). The input for sequencing was peripheral blood, taken in a trial of Ad26.COV2.S vaccine versus placebo. This clonotype was obtained from a person aged 18-60 years who received the Ad26.COV2.S COVID-19 vaccine or a placebo. The chain links TRBV12-3 or TRBV12-4 to TRBJ2-5; D is tentatively TRBD1 or TRBD2 (5 bases each). The CDR3 nucleotides read TGTGCCAGCAGCCTTTGGGGGAAAGAGACCCAGTACTTC. This translates into CASSLWGKETQYF.